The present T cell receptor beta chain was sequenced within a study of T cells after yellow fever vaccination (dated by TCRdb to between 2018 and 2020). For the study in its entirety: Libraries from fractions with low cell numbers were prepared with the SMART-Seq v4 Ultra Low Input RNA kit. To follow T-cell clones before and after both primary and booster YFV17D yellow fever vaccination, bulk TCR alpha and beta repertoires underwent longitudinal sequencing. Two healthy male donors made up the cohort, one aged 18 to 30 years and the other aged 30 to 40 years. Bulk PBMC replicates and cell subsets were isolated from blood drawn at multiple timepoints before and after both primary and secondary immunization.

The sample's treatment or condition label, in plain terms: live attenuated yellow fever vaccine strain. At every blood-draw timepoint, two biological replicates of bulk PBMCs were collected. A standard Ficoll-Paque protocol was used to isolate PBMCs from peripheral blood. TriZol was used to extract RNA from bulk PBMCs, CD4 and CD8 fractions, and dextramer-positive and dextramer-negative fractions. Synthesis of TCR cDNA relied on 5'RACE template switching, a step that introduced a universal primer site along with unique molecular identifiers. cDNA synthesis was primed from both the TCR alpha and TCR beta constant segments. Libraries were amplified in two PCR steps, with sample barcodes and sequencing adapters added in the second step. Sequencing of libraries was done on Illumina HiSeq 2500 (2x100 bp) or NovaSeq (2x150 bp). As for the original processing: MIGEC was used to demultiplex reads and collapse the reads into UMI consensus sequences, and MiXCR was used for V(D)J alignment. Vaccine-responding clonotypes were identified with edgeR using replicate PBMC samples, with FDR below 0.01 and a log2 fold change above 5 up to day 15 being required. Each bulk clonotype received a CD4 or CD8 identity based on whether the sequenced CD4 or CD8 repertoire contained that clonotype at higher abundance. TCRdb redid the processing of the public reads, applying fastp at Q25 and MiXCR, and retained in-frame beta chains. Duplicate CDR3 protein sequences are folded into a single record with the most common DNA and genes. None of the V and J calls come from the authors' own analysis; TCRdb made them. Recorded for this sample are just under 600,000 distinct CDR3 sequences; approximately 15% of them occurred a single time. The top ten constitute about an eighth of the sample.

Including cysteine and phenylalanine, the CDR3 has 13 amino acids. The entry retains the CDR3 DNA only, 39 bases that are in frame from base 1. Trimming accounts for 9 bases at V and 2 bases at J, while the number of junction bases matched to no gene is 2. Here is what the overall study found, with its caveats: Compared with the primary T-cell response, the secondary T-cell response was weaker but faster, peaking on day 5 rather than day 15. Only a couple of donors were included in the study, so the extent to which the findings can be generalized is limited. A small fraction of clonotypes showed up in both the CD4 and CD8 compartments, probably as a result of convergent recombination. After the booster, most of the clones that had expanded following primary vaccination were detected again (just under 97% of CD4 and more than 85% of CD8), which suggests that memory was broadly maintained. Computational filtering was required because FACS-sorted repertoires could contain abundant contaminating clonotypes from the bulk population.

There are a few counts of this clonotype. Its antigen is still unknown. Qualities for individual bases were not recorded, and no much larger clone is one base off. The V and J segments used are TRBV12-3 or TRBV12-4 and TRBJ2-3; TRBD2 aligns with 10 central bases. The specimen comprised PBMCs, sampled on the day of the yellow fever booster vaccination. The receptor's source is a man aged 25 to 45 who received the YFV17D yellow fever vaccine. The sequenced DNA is TGTGCCAGTGGGACTAGCGCCACAGATACGCAGTATTTT. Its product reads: CASGTSATDTQYF.